Detailed here is one T cell receptor (beta chain). The target antigen is unknown. Lactation, pregnancy, uncontrolled infections and other autoimmune diseases were all grounds for excluding patients. Amplification from RNA transcripts yielded the TCR beta CDR3 regions. RT-PCR in the first round used HTBI primers; a second-round multiplex PCR followed. TCRdb fed the multiplex PCR reads into MiXCR, producing one record per CDR3 protein. The sample includes 300,000 or so distinct CDR3 sequences, 17% of them seen just once. The CDR3 spans 14 residues. V lost 2 bases to trimming and J lost 5 bases, with 13 bases between them. Looked up from germline, CDR1 is MNHEY and CDR2 is SMNVEV (reference sequence). This sample is drawn from a study of Graves' ophthalmopathy and Graves' hyperthyroidism. Whole-study context: Peripheral blood samples were taken at initial diagnosis, before any treatment.

Study-wide findings and caveats: With over 85% sensitivity and over 65% specificity, a 13-signature model separated ophthalmopathy from stable hyperthyroidism. Blood samples also showed most expanded thyroid clonotypes exceeding 0.001 frequency.

V is TRBV27 and J is TRBJ2-7; D is ambiguous. This sequence was found in an adult man with Graves' ophthalmopathy. What was sequenced was peripheral blood. The CDR3 region is CASSLKGWNHEQYF. In DNA form, the CDR3 reads TGTGCCAGCAGTTTAAAGGGTTGGAACCACGAGCAGTACTTC.